This T cell receptor (beta chain) appears in the sequencing data of a study of T cells after yellow fever vaccination (dated by TCRdb to 2018 to 2020). Describing the broader study: The SMART-Seq v4 Ultra Low Input RNA kit was used to prepare libraries from fractions with low cell numbers. To follow T-cell clones before and after both primary and booster YFV17D yellow fever vaccination, bulk TCR alpha and beta repertoires underwent longitudinal sequencing. Two healthy male donors, one aged 18 to 30 and one aged 30 to 40 years, were included in the cohort. Blood was drawn at multiple timepoints before and after primary and secondary immunization, with bulk PBMC replicates and cell subsets isolated. The paper as a whole reports these results and caveats: Most clones expanded after primary vaccination (about 96% of CD4 and over 80% of CD8) were re-detected after the booster, suggesting that broad memory maintenance occurred. Only a couple of donors were included in the study, so the extent to which the findings can be generalized is limited. A small fraction of clonotypes appeared in both the CD4 and CD8 compartments, likely as a result of convergent recombination. Computational filtering was required because FACS-sorted repertoires could contain abundant contaminating clonotypes from the bulk population. Compared with the primary T-cell response, the secondary T-cell response was weaker but faster, peaking on day 5 rather than day 15.

This specimen's treatment or condition label, interpreted: live attenuated yellow fever vaccine strain. A standard Ficoll-Paque protocol was used to isolate PBMCs from peripheral blood. CD4 and CD8 T-cell fractions were isolated with Dynabeads CD4 and CD8 positive selection kits. TriZol was used to extract RNA from bulk PBMCs, from CD4 and CD8 fractions, and from dextramer-positive and dextramer-negative fractions. V sheds 0 bases and J sheds 7 bases, leaving 7 bases between their ends. The CDR1 and CDR2 encoded by the germline V gene (reference sequence) are LNHNV and YYDKDF. The CDR3 runs 13 residues from the cysteine to the phenylalanine. Kept here is only the CDR3 DNA, which spans 39 bases and is read in frame from base 1. Instrument on record: Illumina NovaSeq 6000. TCR cDNA was synthesized by 5'RACE template switching, through which a universal primer site and unique molecular identifiers were introduced. cDNA synthesis was primed from both the TCR alpha and TCR beta constant segments. Two PCR steps were used to amplify libraries, with sample barcodes and sequencing adapters being added in the second step. Sequencing of libraries was performed on Illumina HiSeq 2500 (2x100 bp) or NovaSeq (2x150 bp). The authors' analysis ran thus. Reads were demultiplexed and collapsed into UMI consensus sequences with MIGEC, and V(D)J alignment was performed with MiXCR. Clonotypes responding to the vaccine were identified with edgeR on replicate PBMC samples, with the criteria of FDR below 0.01 and a log2 fold change above 5 up to day 15. Each bulk clonotype received a CD4 or CD8 identity based on whether the sequenced CD4 or CD8 repertoire contained that clonotype at higher abundance. TCRdb handled the public reads itself, with Q25 trimming in fastp and clone calling in MiXCR, and kept productive beta chains. Identical CDR3 protein sequences are pooled into one entry, listed with their most common genes and DNA. TCRdb's processing, not the authors', yielded these V and J calls. In this sample the table shows nearly 300,000 distinct CDR3 sequences, 7.5% to 9% of which occur a single time. The ten largest make up around 3.5% of the sample.

This clonotype was seen a handful of times. No cognate antigen has been identified for it. No qualities accompany the bases; no much larger clone lies one base away. This sequence was found in a man younger than 35 who received the YFV17D yellow fever vaccine. In this chain, TRBV15 is recombined with TRBJ1-5; the D gene cannot be named for sure. The starting material was CD4+ T cells sorted from PBMCs, obtained 5 days after the yellow fever booster vaccination. The CDR3 in this case is CATSRDLEQPQHF. The DNA sequence is given as TGTGCCACCAGCAGAGATCTTGAGCAGCCCCAGCATTTT.